Each of the 24 T cell receptor beta chains below was sequenced from the same sample in a study of T cell clonality in common variable immunodeficiency. The protocol was immunoSEQ multiplex PCR, while the TCRdb copy is restricted to in-frame clones and leaves out a portion. The specimen gives tens of thousands of clones without singletons; the ten biggest hold around 3.7%. Sequenced: peripheral blood mononuclear cells. These receptors came from a person aged 18-70 years in good health.

This clone came up many times. The CDR3 end falls 3 residues outside the read, so it is completed with the germline J gene. The chain employs TRBV7-6 and TRBJ2-7; weak D call: TRBD1 (5 bases). The germline gives CDR1 SGHVS, CDR2 FNYEAQ. This CDR3 region has 15 residues. Trimming pared 0 bases from V and 1 base from J, leaving 10 bases between. The sequenced CDR3 bases are TGTGCCAGCAGCTTAGCGGGGCCGCTGTCCTACGAG. Its protein product is CASSLAGPLSYE. Given in full, the CDR3 is CASSLAGPLSYEQYF. The complete variable domain, with remaining parts taken from reference TRBV7-6 and TRBJ2-7, reads GAGVSQSPRYKVTKRGQDVALRCDPISGHVSLYWYRQALGQGPEFLTYFNYEAQQDKSGLPNDRFSAERPEGSISTLTIQRTEQRDSAMYRCASSLAGPLSYEQYFGPGTRLTVT.

At least ten counts were recorded for this clone. The observed sequence ends 3 residues before the CDR3 terminus, with the missing tail filled in from the germline J gene. The chain recombines TRBV7-2 with TRBJ2-7; 10 nucleotides align to TRBD1. This CDR3 contains 15 residues. Germline CDR1 SGHTA, CDR2 FQGNSA. J lost 3 bases, V lost 1 base, and 3 bases had no gene match. CDR3 DNA, as far as it was read: TGTGCCAGCAGCTTAGGAGGGACAGGGGACTACGAG. Translation gives CASSLGGTGDYE. The CDR3 as a whole reads CASSLGGTGDYEQYF.

This clone came up many times. The sequenced part of the CDR3 DNA is TGCAGTGCTAGAGGGGGCCAGGGAAAA. Translating it yields CSARGGQGK. The full CDR3 reads CSARGGQGKLFF. The chain is built from TRBV20-1 and TRBJ1-4; perhaps TRBD1 as D (5 bases). From the germline J gene comes the end of the CDR3, since the read stops 3 residues before it. Germline loops: CDR1 DFQATT, CDR2 SNEGSKA (reference sequence). CDR3 length: 12 amino acids. V lost 1 base and J lost 10, with 10 bases in between.

The sample holds many counts of this clone. The read terminates 3 residues before the CDR3 end, so the remaining end is supplied by the germline J gene. V gene TRBV5-1 combines with J gene TRBJ2-7, with D possibly matching TRBD2 (6 bases). V was pared by 1 base and J by 3 bases, with 20 bases between. Germline-derived CDR1 and CDR2 are SGHRS and YFSETQ. The CDR3 runs 17 residues. The CDR3 spells CASSLFPSATAFYEQYF. The part of the CDR3 DNA that was read is TGCGCCAGCAGCTTGTTTCCTAGCGCGACGGCCTTCTACGAG.

In this sample, this clone turned up many times. The read ends 3 residues early relative to the CDR3; the germline J gene fills the gap. The chain joins TRBV7-9 to TRBJ2-1; D unclear. Germline CDR1 reads SEHNR; CDR2 reads FQNEAQ (reference sequence). CDR3 size: 13 residues. Deletions cut 1 base from V and 6 bases from J, with 7 bases between. This chain's CDR3 is CASSLEGPNEQFF. CDR3 DNA (partial): TGTGCCAGCAGCTTAGAGGGCCCCAATGAG.

This clone was counted many times. The CDR3 end is not reached by the read, which stops 3 residues before it; the germline J gene fills it in. The chain couples TRBV20-1 to TRBJ1-1; D unclear. Germline CDR1 reads DFQATT; CDR2 reads SNEGSKA (reference sequence). Trimming pared 0 bases from V and 4 bases from J, leaving 18 bases between. The CDR3 totals 16 residues. The CDR3 bases that were read are TGCAGTGCTAGAGATTTTGTCGGGGATAGCGTCACTGAA. Encoded protein: CSARDFVGDSVTE. The whole CDR3 region reads CSARDFVGDSVTEAFF.

This clone was found many times. The missing CDR3 end, 3 residues past where the read stops, is filled in from the germline J gene. This chain links TRBV5-4 with TRBJ2-7; the match to TRBD1 covers 12 bases. This CDR3 comprises 15 residues. The J segment lost 4 bases and the V segment lost 4 bases, leaving 6 bases of the junction unmatched. In germline, CDR1 is SGHNT, CDR2 YYREEE (reference sequence). Partial CDR3 DNA: TGTGCCAGCAGCGTACCGGGACAGGGGGCATACGAG. Protein sequence: CASSVPGQGAYE. The whole CDR3 sequence is CASSVPGQGAYEQYF.

This clone was detected ten times or more. The observed sequence ends 3 residues before the CDR3 terminus, with the missing tail filled in from the germline J gene. This chain uses TRBV10-3 with TRBJ2-1, with 8 bases aligning to TRBD2. In germline, CDR1 is ENHRY, CDR2 SYGVKD. The ends lost 10 bases at V and 3 bases at J; junction bases unmatched: 5. This CDR3 comprises 13 residues. CDR3 sequence: CATVAGSYNEQFF. CDR3 DNA (partial): TGTGCCACAGTAGCGGGAAGCTACAATGAG.

This clone was observed many times. Coverage ceases 3 residues before the CDR3 finishes, and the germline J gene fills in the end. The V call is TRBV30, the J call TRBJ1-1; D may be TRBD1 (5 bases). V lost 0 bases to trimming and J lost 1 base, with 9 bases between them. The germline V gene has CDR1 GTSNPN and CDR2 SVGIG (reference sequence). CDR3 length equals 14 residues. Incomplete CDR3 DNA: TGTGCCTGGAGTGTACTGGACAAGAACACTGAA. Amino acids: CAWSVLDKNTE. The CDR3 in its entirety is CAWSVLDKNTEAFF.

Comment on this clone: The read falls 3 residues short of the CDR3 end, and the missing part is taken from the germline J gene. The V call is TRBV6-4, the J call TRBJ2-3; no clear D gene. Germline V gives CDR1 MRHNA, CDR2 SNTAGT. V dropped 0 bases and J dropped 4 bases, with 17 bases sitting between them. The CDR3 has 17 amino acids. The CDR3 protein is CASSDSYSPATPDTQYF. The part of the CDR3 DNA that was read is TGTGCCAGCAGTGACTCATATAGCCCCGCCACCCCAGATACG.

The sample holds a few counts of this clone. Compared with germline, one end of the junction differs, possibly owing to a read error. The read ends 3 residues before the CDR3 terminus; that terminus is restored from the germline J gene. The chain links TRBV11-2 to TRBJ2-7, with 7 bases fitting TRBD1. The CDR3 is 14 amino acids. Per germline, CDR1 SGHAT and CDR2 FQNNGV. CDR3 in amino acids: CASSVDRVMYEQYF. CDR3 bases read: TGTGCCAGCAGCGTAGACAGGGTGATGTACGAG.

Relative to its sample, this clone is medium-sized. The read finishes 3 residues shy of the CDR3 end, and the germline J gene is used to complete it. This chain links TRBV2 with TRBJ1-2; 7 bases are shared with TRBD1. The trim removed 6 bases at V and 4 bases at J, leaving 8 bases unmatched. The CDR3 consists of 14 residues. Germline CDR1 reads SNHLY; CDR2 reads FYNNEI. The covered CDR3 bases are TGTGCCAGCAGAGGGACAGCTATGACCTATGGC. Protein: CASRGTAMTYG. The whole CDR3 protein reads CASRGTAMTYGYTF.

This clone has at least ten counts. Read data end 3 residues before the CDR3 end; the end is taken from the germline J gene. This rearrangement joins TRBV13 to TRBJ1-2; D uncertain. The germline CDR1 and CDR2 sequences are PRHDT and FYEKMQ (reference sequence). V gave up 7 bases and J gave up 4 bases, with 16 bases separating them. There are 14 residues in the CDR3. The DNA read from the CDR3 is TGTGCCAGCATTAAGTATGCGGAGATCTATGGC. Protein sequence: CASIKYAEIYG. The full CDR3 protein reads CASIKYAEIYGYTF.

This clone occurred many times. At one of its ends the junction is not consistent with the germline gene, which may arise from a read error. The read falls 3 residues short of the CDR3 end, and the missing part is taken from the germline J gene. The V gene is TRBV4-2, the J gene TRBJ2-3; D ambiguous. The CDR3 is made up of 13 amino acids. CDR1 and CDR2 (germline): LGHNA, YNFKEQ. CDR3 protein: CASSQDRQVTQYF. CDR3 bases read: TGCGCCAGCAGCCAAGATCGTCAGGTTACG.

This clone was seen at least ten times. The read ends 3 residues shy of where the CDR3 ends; the end is completed using the germline J gene. This rearrangement joins TRBV20-1 to TRBJ2-3; 14 bases align to TRBD2. The V and J ends lost 7 bases and 2 bases, in that order; junction bases with no gene match: 5. This CDR3 has 15 amino acids. CDR1 and CDR2 (germline): DFQATT, SNEGSKA (reference sequence). The CDR3 DNA, read in part, is TGCAGTGTGGCGACTAGCGGGAGGGTCACAGATACG. Its protein is CSVATSGRVTDT. The entire CDR3 is CSVATSGRVTDTQYF.

This clone was recorded many times. The CDR3 end lies 3 residues beyond the end of the read and is filled in from the germline J gene. This rearrangement joins TRBV19 to TRBJ2-2; 9 positions agree with TRBD2. V was clipped by 7 bases and J by 6 bases; unmatched bases: 15. From germline, CDR1 is LNHDA and CDR2 SQIVND (reference sequence). CDR3 length: 17 residues. The CDR3 DNA, read in part, is TGTGCCAGTACGGACCGGGGACTAGCTCCCGGGGCCGGGGAG. Translating gives CASTDRGLAPGAGE. The entire CDR3 is CASTDRGLAPGAGELFF.

This clone was seen many times. The read ends 3 residues shy of where the CDR3 ends; the end is completed using the germline J gene. The rearrangement links TRBV11-3 to TRBJ1-6; D possibly corresponds to TRBD1 (5 bases). CDR3 size: 12 residues. Germline V CDR1 and CDR2: SGHNT, YENEEA. Partial CDR3 DNA: TGTGCCAGCAGCGGGACTCGGTGGACC. Encoded protein: CASSGTRWT. The whole CDR3 region reads CASSGTRWTLHF. Filled out from reference TRBV11-3 and TRBJ1-6, the complete variable domain reads EAGVVQSPRYKIIEKKQPVAFWCNPISGHNTLYWYLQNLGQGPELLIRYENEEAVDDSQLPKDRFSAERLKGVDSTLKIQPAELGDSAVYLCASSGTRWTLHFGNGTRLTVT.

This clone was picked up a small number of times. CDR3 region: CAWRGASEYEQYF. The part of the CDR3 DNA that was read is TGTGCCTGGAGAGGGGCTAGCGAGTACGAG. V is TRBV30 and J is TRBJ2-7; D perhaps matches TRBD2 (6 bases). The sequenced fragment ends 3 residues before the CDR3 boundary, so the rest is inferred from the germline J gene. The germline gives CDR1 GTSNPN, CDR2 SVGIG (reference sequence). With 3 bases removed from V and 4 bases from J, the gap between germline ends came to 13 bases. The CDR3 has 13 residues.

Turning to this clone: The read halts 3 residues ahead of the CDR3 end, with the missing end drawn from the germline J gene. J is TRBJ1-1 and V is TRBV18; 7 positions match TRBD1. In germline, CDR1 is KGHSH, CDR2 LQKENI. This CDR3 region has 17 residues. Trimming cost V 3 bases and J 5 bases; bases outside gene matches: 15. CDR3 amino acids: CASSPRGEGATWTEAFF. The DNA read from the CDR3 is TGTGCCAGCTCACCCCGGGGTGAGGGGGCCACTTGGACTGAA.

This clone was recorded many times. The read ends 3 residues shy of where the CDR3 ends; the end is completed using the germline J gene. The chain is built from TRBV30 and TRBJ2-3; D not certain. Trimming left V 2 bases short and J 8 bases short, with 11 bases between. The CDR3 contains 12 residues. Germline V CDR1 and CDR2: GTSNPN, SVGIG (reference sequence). The covered CDR3 bases are TGTGCCTGGAGTCCCAGAACGGGTACG. Protein: CAWSPRTGT. The full CDR3 sequence reads CAWSPRTGTQYF.

This clone was picked up many times. The CDR3 DNA, read in part, is TGTGCCAGCAGCTTAGAACTAGCTGCG. Its protein is CASSLELAA. In full, the CDR3 reads CASSLELAAQYF. The chain uses TRBV7-2 and TRBJ2-3; the D gene is possibly TRBD2 (6 bases). The CDR3 goes on 3 residues after the read ends, and that part is filled in from the germline J gene. CDR3 length: 12 residues. CDR1 SGHTA and CDR2 FQGNSA come from the germline V gene. The whole variable domain, remainder taken from reference TRBV7-2 and TRBJ2-3, is GAGVSQSPSNKVTEKGKDVELRCDPISGHTALYWYRQSLGQGLEFLIYFQGNSAPDKSGLPSDRFSAERTGGSVSTLTIQRTQQEDSAVYLCASSLELAAQYFGPGTRLTVL.

This clone appeared many times. The read terminates 3 residues ahead of where the CDR3 ends, so the germline J gene completes it. The chain combines TRBV20-1 with TRBJ1-1; TRBD1 agrees at 8 bases. V lost 6 bases to trimming and J lost 7 bases; unmatched junction nucleotides: 13. The CDR3 loop spans 14 amino acids. Germline-derived CDR1 and CDR2 are DFQATT and SNEGSKA (reference sequence). The DNA read from the CDR3 is TGCAGTGCCGAAGCAAACAGGGGGAGGGTTGAA. It encodes CSAEANRGRVE. The entire CDR3 is CSAEANRGRVEAFF.

This clone has ten or more counts. The CDR3 end lies 3 residues beyond the end of the read and is filled in from the germline J gene. This sequence joins TRBV5-5 and TRBJ1-2; a possible D gene is TRBD1 (6 bases). Trimming stripped 2 bases from V and 5 bases from J, with 10 bases between. The CDR3 is 13 residues long. Germline V gene lookup returns CDR1 SGHKS and CDR2 YYEKEE (reference sequence). The CDR3 sequence is CASSFTDSYGYTF. The covered CDR3 bases are TGTGCCAGCAGCTTCACGGACAGTTATGGC.

This clone was counted many times. The read ends 3 residues shy of where the CDR3 ends; the end is completed using the germline J gene. The chain recombines TRBV11-2 with TRBJ2-7; the match to TRBD2 covers 8 bases. The length of the CDR3 is 15 residues. Losses at the gene ends were 3 bases for V and 6 bases for J; bases not matched to a gene: 10. Germline lookup yields CDR1 SGHAT and CDR2 FQNNGV. The sequenced part of the CDR3 DNA is TGTGCCAGCAGCTTCTCCCCCCCGACTAGCGTCGAG. Translated, it gives CASSFSPPTSVE. The full CDR3 protein is CASSFSPPTSVEQYF.